Below, 4 T cell receptor beta chains from the same sample are listed, as sequenced in a study of T cells after yellow fever vaccination. Each CDR3 protein gets one entry after TCRdb re-called the 5' RACE reads with MiXCR. The table has around 500,000 distinct CDR3 sequences, 21% seen once; the top ten hold approximately 16%. Sequencing used PBMCs, obtained roughly 23 days after the first yellow fever vaccination. These receptors all stem from a man younger than 30 who received the YFV17D yellow fever vaccine.

This clonotype has a handful of counts. The chain couples TRBV29-1 to TRBJ1-1; D possibly corresponds to TRBD1 (5 bases). This CDR3 spans 15 amino acids. The germline CDR1 and CDR2 sequences are SQVTM and ANQGSEA. The germline V and J ends were trimmed by 7 bases and 0 bases, with 18 bases remaining between them. In DNA, the CDR3 is TGCAGCGGAAGGGGCGGCTGGGGTATGAACACTGAAGCTTTCTTT. It encodes CSGRGGWGMNTEAFF.

This clonotype has a handful of counts. The chain links TRBV11-2 to TRBJ2-1, with 7 bases matching TRBD1. With 5 bases clipped from V and 5 bases from J, the junction kept 6 bases outside the gene matches. The CDR3 loop spans 14 amino acids. The germline gives CDR1 SGHAT, CDR2 FQNNGV. CDR3 region: CASSPRTGNNEQFF. The CDR3, as DNA: TGTGCCAGCAGCCCCCGGACAGGTAACAATGAGCAGTTCTTC.

Only a few counts were recorded for this clonotype. The chain combines TRBV5-1 with TRBJ2-2, with D possibly matching TRBD1 (6 bases). Germline CDR1 SGHRS, CDR2 YFSETQ. This CDR3 region has 14 residues. V was pared by 0 bases and J by 4 bases, with 7 bases between. CDR3 residues: CASSLGTVTGELFF. DNA for the CDR3: TGCGCCAGCAGCTTGGGGACAGTCACCGGGGAGCTGTTTTTT.

V and J are TRBV20-1 and TRBJ2-5, with D hard to call. This CDR3 has 12 amino acids. From germline, CDR1 is DFQATT and CDR2 SNEGSKA (reference sequence). V dropped 7 bases and J dropped 5 bases, with 14 bases sitting between them. CDR3 loop: CSVTDRSETQYF. The CDR3 DNA is TGCAGTGTCACGGACCGCTCGGAGACCCAGTACTTC.